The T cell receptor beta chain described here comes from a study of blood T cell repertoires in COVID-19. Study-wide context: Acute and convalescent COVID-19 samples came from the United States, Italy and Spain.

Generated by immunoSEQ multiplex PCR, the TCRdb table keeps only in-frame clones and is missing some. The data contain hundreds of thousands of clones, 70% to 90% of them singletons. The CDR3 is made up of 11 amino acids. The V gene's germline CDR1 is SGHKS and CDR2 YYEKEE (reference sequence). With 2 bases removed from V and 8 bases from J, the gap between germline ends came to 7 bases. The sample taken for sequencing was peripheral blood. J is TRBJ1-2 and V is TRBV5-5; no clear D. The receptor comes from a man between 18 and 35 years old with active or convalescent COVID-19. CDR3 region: CASSLERGYTF. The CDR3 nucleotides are TGTGCCAGCAGCTTAGAACGGGGCTACACCTTC.